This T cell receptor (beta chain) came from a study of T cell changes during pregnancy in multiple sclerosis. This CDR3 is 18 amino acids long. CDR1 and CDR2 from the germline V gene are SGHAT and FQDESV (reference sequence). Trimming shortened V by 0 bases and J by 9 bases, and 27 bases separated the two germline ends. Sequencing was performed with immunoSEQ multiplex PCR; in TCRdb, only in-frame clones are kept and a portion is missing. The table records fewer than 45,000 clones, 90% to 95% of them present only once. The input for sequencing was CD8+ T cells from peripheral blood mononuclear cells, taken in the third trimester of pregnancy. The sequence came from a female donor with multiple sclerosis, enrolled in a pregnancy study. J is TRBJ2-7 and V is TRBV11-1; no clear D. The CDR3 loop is CASSLAPVGLFTGDGQYF. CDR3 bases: TGTGCCAGCAGCTTAGCGCCGGTGGGTCTCTTTACCGGAGACGGGCAGTACTTC.